The 19 T cell receptor beta chains reported below all come from one sample, sequenced in a study of CD8 T cells in ankylosing spondylitis. Via MiXCR, TCRdb re-called the 5' RACE reads, giving one row per CDR3 protein. The sample holds about 160,000 distinct CDR3 sequences, approximately 20% seen once. The sample comprised blood, either unsorted or a sorted T cell fraction (not recorded which). These receptors were obtained from a male donor with ankylosing spondylitis or in good health (not recorded which).

As concerns this clonotype: This CDR3 is missing its conserved last phenylalanine or tryptophan, likely due to a read error. Because the CDR3's place on the DNA is in doubt, the DNA is left out and the CDR3 is given as listed by TCRdb. This chain joins TRBV29-1 and TRBJ1-2; the D call in the table, TRBD1, was not verified against the DNA. The CDR3 has 14 residues if both end residues are counted. CDR1 and CDR2 from the germline V gene are SQVTM and ANQGSEA. CDR3 protein: CSVSNLMFSGRLHL.

This clonotype came up a few times. The rearrangement joins TRBV10-3 to TRBJ2-2, with 8 bases aligning to TRBD2. CDR3 size: 14 residues. V lost 4 bases, J lost 3 bases, and 1 base stayed unmatched. CDR1 and CDR2 (germline): ENHRY, SYGVKD. CDR3 in amino acids: CAISGGRYTGELFF. The DNA of the CDR3 is TGTGCCATCAGTGGCGGGAGGTACACCGGGGAGCTGTTTTTT.

This clonotype was detected ten times or more. The chain recombines TRBV4-1 with TRBJ1-2; possible D gene TRBD1, 6 bases. This CDR3 is 17 amino acids long. Germline values: CDR1 MGHRA, CDR2 YSYEKL. Trimming left V 4 bases short and J 4 bases short, with 22 bases between. This chain's CDR3 is CASSLSAGGAESYGYTF. DNA of the CDR3: TGCGCCAGCAGCCTCTCCGCTGGGGGGGCCGAAAGCTATGGCTACACCTTC.

The sample holds many counts of this clonotype. The rearrangement links TRBV30 to TRBJ2-3, with a weak D call TRBD2 (6 bases). Germline values: CDR1 GTSNPN, CDR2 SVGIG (reference sequence). Trimming took off 0 bases at V and 5 bases at J, with 6 bases between the two ends. CDR3 length: 12 residues. The CDR3 is CAWSVGGDTQYF. The CDR3 nucleotides are TGTGCCTGGAGTGTGGGGGGAGATACGCAGTATTTT.

This clonotype appeared many times. The V gene is TRBV10-3, the J gene TRBJ2-7, with 7 bases matching TRBD1. CDR3 size: 14 residues. The V and J ends lost 6 bases and 3 bases, in that order; junction bases with no gene match: 8. CDR1 is ENHRY, CDR2 SYGVKD, per germline. The CDR3: CAISDSRDSYEQYF. CDR3 sequence (DNA): TGTGCCATCAGCGATAGCCGGGACAGCTACGAGCAGTACTTC.

The chain joins TRBV12-3 or TRBV12-4 to TRBJ2-1, with 7 bases identical to TRBD1. Trimming at V came to 6 bases and at J to 3 bases, leaving 5 bases not matched to a gene. The CDR3 has 14 amino acids. The CDR3 coding sequence is TGTGCCAGCAGACAGACAGGGTTCTACAATGAGCAGTTCTTC. Its protein product is CASRQTGFYNEQFF.

The rearrangement joins TRBV3-1 to TRBJ2-1, with 7 bases matching TRBD2. From germline, CDR1 is LGHDT and CDR2 YNNKEL (reference sequence). The CDR3 runs to 15 residues. Trimming at V came to 5 bases and at J to 2 bases, leaving 6 bases not matched to a gene. The CDR3 DNA follows: TGTGCCAGCAGCACGGGAGGACGGACCTACAATGAGCAGTTCTTC. Translated: CASSTGGRTYNEQFF.

This clonotype was counted between two and nine times. An end of the junction differs from the germline gene, which may be a read error. The genes are TRBV7-2 and TRBJ2-1; D is possibly TRBD2 (5 bases). Germline values: CDR1 SGHTA, CDR2 FQGNSA. The CDR3 is made up of 16 amino acids. DNA of the CDR3: TGTGCCAGCAGCCCCCAAGACTACACATCCTTCAATGAGCAGTTCTTC. Encoded protein: CASSPQDYTSFNEQFF.

This clonotype has a count of ten or more. The chain carries TRBV27 and TRBJ2-3; the D gene is possibly TRBD1 (5 bases). The CDR3 runs 15 residues. The V gene's germline CDR1 is MNHEY and CDR2 SMNVEV (reference sequence). V lost 3 bases and J 0 bases, leaving 10 bases between the germline ends. As DNA, the CDR3 is TGTGCCAGCAGTTTTGCAGGGCGAAGCACAGATACGCAGTATTTT. Translation: CASSFAGRSTDTQYF.

The V and J genes are TRBV4-2 and TRBJ2-3; 12 positions match TRBD2. V lost 1 base and J lost 4; bases outside the gene matches: 3. CDR1 and CDR2 (germline): LGHNA, YNFKEQ. The length of the CDR3 is 16 residues. CDR3 amino acids: CASSQVLAGGADTQYF. The CDR3 DNA reads as TGTGCCAGCAGCCAAGTTCTAGCGGGAGGGGCAGATACGCAGTATTTT.

This clonotype was counted only a few times. The V and J genes are TRBV4-1 and TRBJ2-1; 9 bases are shared with TRBD2. CDR1 is MGHRA and CDR2 is YSYEKL in the germline V gene. The J segment lost 6 bases and the V segment lost 4 bases, leaving 13 bases of the junction unmatched. The CDR3 has 17 amino acids. The CDR3 bases are TGCGCCAGCAGCCCTATGATAAGCGGGAGGTTAGTCAATGAGCAGTTCTTC. Protein product: CASSPMISGRLVNEQFF.

This clonotype was counted ten times or more. The chain joins TRBV20-1 to TRBJ1-2; a possible D gene is TRBD1 (6 bases). V lost 6 bases and J 1 base, leaving 9 bases between the germline ends. CDR1 and CDR2 (germline): DFQATT, SNEGSKA (reference sequence). The CDR3 is made up of 12 amino acids. CDR3 amino acids: CSAVGGNYGYTF. CDR3 nucleotide sequence: TGCAGTGCGGTAGGGGGTAACTATGGCTACACCTTC.

This clonotype has ten or more counts. The rearrangement uses TRBV6-1 and TRBJ2-7; the match to TRBD2 covers 13 bases. Germline V gives CDR1 MNHNS, CDR2 SASEGT. Trimming removed 5 bases from V and 5 bases from J; junction bases left unmatched: 6. This CDR3 contains 15 residues. The CDR3 bases are TGTGCCAGCAGTAGGACTAGCGGGAGCTTCCACGAGCAGTACTTC. Residues: CASSRTSGSFHEQYF.

This clonotype occurred many times. The chain is built from TRBV5-1 and TRBJ1-1, with D possibly matching TRBD1 (6 bases). The CDR3 length is 14 residues. V lost 4 bases, J lost 4 bases, and 14 bases lay in between. CDR1 SGHRS and CDR2 YFSETQ come from the germline V gene. The CDR3 is CASSQQGSGTEAFF. In nucleotides, the CDR3 is TGCGCCAGCAGCCAACAGGGTTCTGGCACTGAAGCTTTCTTT.

Only a few counts were recorded for this clonotype. The chain recombines TRBV6-6 with TRBJ2-4; 11 positions agree with TRBD1. Germline V gives CDR1 MNHNY, CDR2 SVGAGI (reference sequence). V gave up 6 bases and J gave up 6 bases; unmatched junction bases: 4. There are 14 residues in the CDR3. CDR3: CASSRGQGANIQYF. CDR3 DNA: TGTGCCAGCAGCCGTGGACAGGGGGCAAACATTCAGTACTTC.

This clonotype has just a few counts. The V call is TRBV6-6, the J call TRBJ2-7; D possibly matches TRBD1 or TRBD2 (6 bases each). The CDR3 is 14 residues long. Germline V gene data show CDR1 as MNHNY and CDR2 as SVGAGI (reference sequence). The germline V and J ends were trimmed by 6 bases and 4 bases, with 16 bases remaining between them. In DNA form, the CDR3 reads TGTGCCAGCAGCCTCCCCGGGGGCGGGTACGAGCAGTACTTC. As protein: CASSLPGGGYEQYF.

Ten or more counts support this clonotype. V usage is TRBV20-1 and J usage is TRBJ2-1, with 9 nucleotides matching TRBD2. The CDR3 contains 19 residues. The germline V gene encodes CDR1 DFQATT and CDR2 SNEGSKA (reference sequence). The V and J ends lost 6 bases and 4 bases, in that order; junction bases with no gene match: 22. CDR3 loop: CSARWFEGLAFFGYNEQFF. CDR3 nucleotide sequence: TGCAGTGCAAGATGGTTCGAGGGACTAGCCTTTTTTGGGTACAATGAGCAGTTCTTC.

This clonotype was counted ten times or more. The chain is built from TRBV5-1 and TRBJ1-2; a possible D gene is TRBD1 (6 bases). Germline V gene sequence: CDR1 SGHRS, CDR2 YFSETQ. The CDR3 spans 13 residues. The V end was cut by 5 bases, the J end by 4 bases, with 12 bases between. The CDR3 here is CASSPDRPYGYTF. As DNA, the CDR3 is TGCGCCAGCAGTCCAGACAGGCCCTATGGCTACACCTTC.

V and J are TRBV28 and TRBJ2-3; TRBD2 matches 9 bases. This CDR3 region has 12 residues. CDR1 and CDR2 from the germline V gene are MDHEN and SYDVKM. After removal of 5 bases from V and 14 bases from J, the junction contained 8 bases not matched to a gene. The CDR3 DNA reads as TGTGCCAGCAGTAGCGGCCCTAGCGGGACGTATTTT. Amino acid sequence: CASSSGPSGTYF.